The T cell receptor beta chain under discussion was sequenced for a study of cytomegalovirus exposure and HLA in healthy donors. Study-wide findings and caveats: A later analysis showed that HLA-associated TCR beta chains had undergone more clonal expansion than equally common others. Earlier analysis found most TCR beta V segments productive about 87% or about 30% of the time. Cytomegalovirus-associated status was assigned to some 160 TCR beta chains. The authors assumed roughly uniform sequencing depth across donors for presence/absence analyses.

The CDR3 length is 14 residues. The ends lost 1 base at V and 5 bases at J; junction bases unmatched: 4. Per germline, CDR1 SGHTA and CDR2 FQGTGA. Turning to this clone: What it binds is unknown.

Amplification used 60 Vbeta primers and 13 Jbeta primers. TCRdb's table, derived via immunoSEQ multiplex PCR, lists solely in-frame clones and lacks some. The sample holds approximately 190,000 clones, 87% seen once. Source material: PBMCs. The receptor was derived from a boy aged 2-15 years in good health and CMV-seronegative. This chain links TRBV7-3 with TRBJ2-5; 7 bases align to TRBD2. The CDR3 DNA reads TGTGCCAGCAGCTTAAGCGGCGGGAGTGAGACCCAGTACTTC. The encoded protein is CASSLSGGSETQYF.